A selection of T cell receptor beta chains follows, all from one sample in a study of early T cells in non-severe SARS-CoV-2 infection. TCRdb re-derived calls from the 5' RACE reads in MiXCR, one entry per CDR3 protein. The sample consists of 35,000 to 45,000 distinct CDR3 sequences, 5.5% to 8% of them appearing once. Sequenced material: whole blood, taken at baseline. Receptors originate from an adult who was a healthcare worker with PCR-confirmed SARS-CoV-2 infection or an uninfected control (not recorded which). Each CDR3 is given with its conserved first and last residue. D genes are given only for firm matches. For some rows the clone size is stated as once, few or many, or as a class when expanded; others skip it.

TRBV5-6	TRBJ2-3	-	TRBD2	CASSLELAGITDTQYF	TGTGCCAGCAGCTTGGAGTTAGCGGGTATCACAGATACGCAGTATTTT
TRBV28	TRBJ2-3	few	TRBD2	CASSRTSGGQYF	TGTGCCAGCAGTCGAACTAGCGGGGGCCAGTATTTT
TRBV12-3/TRBV12-4	TRBJ2-1	many	TRBD2	CASTDQIAGNNEQFF	TGTGCCAGCACCGATCAAATAGCGGGGAACAATGAGCAGTTCTTC
TRBV28	TRBJ2-4	few	-	CASSLMRQALIRTKNIQYF	TGTGCCAGCAGTTTAATGAGGCAGGCCCTCATCCGAACCAAAAACATTCAGTACTTC
TRBV5-1	TRBJ2-5	many	-	CASSLEETQYF	TGCGCCAGCAGCTTGGAAGAGACCCAGTACTTC
TRBV7-9	TRBJ2-7	many	-	CASSPGLPIHDEQYF	TGTGCCAGCAGCCCCGGACTCCCCATTCACGACGAGCAGTACTTC
TRBV9	TRBJ1-1	many	-	CASSVVPENTEAFF	TGTGCCAGCAGCGTAGTTCCGGAGAACACTGAAGCTTTCTTT
TRBV20-1	TRBJ1-2	-	TRBD1	CSARTSPYTQGRDGYTF	TGCAGTGCTAGAACAAGCCCCTACACACAGGGGAGGGATGGCTACACCTTC
TRBV12-3/TRBV12-4	TRBJ2-7	many	-	CASSASSREQYF	TGTGCCAGCAGTGCATCCTCTCGCGAGCAGTACTTC
TRBV29-1	TRBJ2-3	many	-	CSVDGGMAQYF	TGCAGCGTTGATGGGGGCATGGCGCAGTATTTT
TRBV28	TRBJ2-7	medium-sized	TRBD2	CASSLIAGAHEQYF	TGTGCCAGCAGTTTAATAGCGGGAGCCCACGAGCAGTACTTC
TRBV12-3/TRBV12-4	TRBJ1-2	many	-	CASSLVDRPYYGYTF	TGTGCCAGCAGTTTAGTAGACAGGCCCTACTATGGCTACACCTTC
TRBV10-1	TRBJ2-7	few	-	CASSQLSGSYEQYF	TGCGCCAGCAGCCAGTTAAGTGGATCCTACGAGCAGTACTTC
TRBV27	TRBJ2-4	-	-	CASSLKGKVRNIQYF	TGTGCCAGCAGTTTAAAGGGGAAAGTCAGAAACATTCAGTACTTC
TRBV18	TRBJ1-5	few	-	CPSSPSRTGQPQHF	TGTCCCAGCTCACCATCCCGGACGGGTCAGCCCCAGCATTTT
TRBV4-3	TRBJ1-6	-	-	CASSYLRDEGSPLHF	TGCGCCAGCAGCTACCTAAGGGACGAGGGGTCACCCCTCCACTTT
TRBV9	TRBJ1-6	many	-	CASSPRQYNSPLHF	TGTGCCAGCAGCCCGAGACAGTATAATTCACCCCTCCACTTT
TRBV6-2/TRBV6-3	TRBJ2-7	-	TRBD1	CASSRTGVFHEQYF	TGTGCCAGCAGTCGGACAGGGGTCTTCCACGAGCAGTACTTC
TRBV20-1	TRBJ1-3	many	-	CSARDLGAASGNTIYF	TGCAGTGCTAGAGATCTTGGCGCAGCCTCTGGAAACACCATATATTTT
TRBV6-6	TRBJ2-5	many	-	CASSEGGLQETQYF	TGTGCCAGCAGCGAAGGGGGTCTACAAGAGACCCAGTACTTC
TRBV3-1	TRBJ1-1	many	-	CASSQAPWTDNTEAFF	TGTGCCAGCAGCCAAGCCCCATGGACAGACAACACTGAAGCTTTCTTT
TRBV29-1	TRBJ2-1	few	-	CSVDRGTRNEQFF	TGCAGCGTTGATAGGGGGACGCGAAATGAGCAGTTCTTC
TRBV21-1	TRBJ2-3	few	-	CASRKGYTQYF	TGTGCCAGCAGAAAGGGTTATACGCAGTATTTT
TRBV12-3/TRBV12-4	TRBJ2-7	few	-	CASSPPAGSYEQYF	TGTGCCAGCAGTCCCCCCGCGGGCTCCTACGAGCAGTACTTC
TRBV6-1	TRBJ1-1	few	-	CASSPHGNSNTEAFF	TGTGCCAGCAGTCCACACGGGAATTCGAACACTGAAGCTTTCTTT
TRBV29-1	TRBJ2-2	medium-sized	TRBD2	CSAIRTSGSSGELFF	TGCAGCGCGATCCGGACTAGCGGGAGTTCCGGGGAGCTGTTTTTT
TRBV5-6	TRBJ2-7	few	-	CASSLDGFPYEQYF	TGTGCCAGCAGCCTCGACGGATTTCCCTACGAGCAGTACTTC
TRBV20-1	TRBJ2-3	-	-	CSGGVGGTDTQYF	TGCAGTGGTGGGGTCGGAGGCACAGATACGCAGTATTTT
TRBV12-3/TRBV12-4	TRBJ1-1	many	-	CASSLTGATEAFF	TGTGCCAGCAGCCTGACGGGGGCCACTGAAGCTTTCTTT
TRBV6-4	TRBJ2-5	-	-	CASSESGQETQYF	TGTGCCAGCAGTGAATCTGGCCAAGAGACCCAGTACTTC
TRBV7-6	TRBJ2-7	medium-sized	-	CASSLTLTPFPYEQYF	TGTGCCAGCAGCTTAACCCTCACCCCCTTTCCCTACGAGCAGTACTTC
TRBV12-3/TRBV12-4	TRBJ2-1	few	TRBD2	CASNQGFSGLADYNEQFF	TGTGCCAGCAACCAGGGGTTTTCGGGACTAGCGGATTACAATGAGCAGTTCTTC
TRBV9	TRBJ2-3	-	-	CASSVRLGGSTDTQYF	TGTGCCAGCAGCGTAAGGCTTGGCGGGAGCACAGATACGCAGTATTTT
TRBV11-2	TRBJ2-1	-	TRBD2	CASSLRGLADNEQFF	TGTGCCAGCAGTCTCCGCGGCCTAGCGGACAATGAGCAGTTCTTC
TRBV7-2	TRBJ1-1	many	-	CASSLDTEAFF	TGTGCCAGCAGCTTAGACACTGAAGCTTTCTTT
TRBV7-3	TRBJ2-1	medium-sized	-	CASSPHGASSIVFGNEQFF	TGTGCCAGCAGCCCCCACGGTGCGAGTAGCATCGTATTTGGCAATGAGCAGTTCTTC
TRBV20-1	TRBJ1-2	many	TRBD1	CSARPPQGAYGYTF	TGCAGTGCTAGGCCGCCACAGGGGGCCTATGGCTACACCTTC
TRBV7-9	TRBJ2-7	many	TRBD1	CASSPRDRASYEQYF	TGTGCCAGCAGCCCTCGGGACAGGGCCTCCTACGAGCAGTACTTC
TRBV20-1	TRBJ2-3	-	-	CSAGQGWSTDTQYF	TGCAGTGCTGGCCAAGGGTGGAGCACAGATACGCAGTATTTT
TRBV7-3	TRBJ2-1	many	-	CASSQGGRGTNEQFF	TGTGCCAGCAGCCAGGGTGGTAGAGGGACCAATGAGCAGTTCTTC
TRBV25-1	TRBJ1-2	few	-	CASSLDPSYGYTF	TGTGCCAGCAGTCTCGATCCGTCCTATGGCTACACCTTC
TRBV7-6	TRBJ2-3	many	TRBD1	CASSRTGAKLTDTQYF	TGTGCCAGCAGCCGTACAGGGGCGAAGCTCACAGATACGCAGTATTTT
TRBV18	TRBJ1-4	many	-	CASSPRAGDEKLFF	TGTGCCAGCTCACCCAGGGCCGGGGACGAAAAACTGTTTTTT
TRBV20-1	TRBJ2-5	many	TRBD2	CSAREFKTPSGSQETQYF	TGCAGTGCTAGAGAGTTTAAAACTCCTAGCGGGAGCCAAGAGACCCAGTACTTC
TRBV20-1	TRBJ1-3	-	-	CSARDRVYASGNTIYF	TGCAGTGCTAGAGATCGAGTATACGCCTCTGGAAACACCATATATTTT
TRBV20-1	TRBJ2-7	many	-	CSAQGAWDYEQYF	TGCAGTGCTCAAGGCGCATGGGACTACGAGCAGTACTTC
TRBV7-2	TRBJ1-2	many	-	CASSLGAGVFYGYTF	TGTGCCAGCAGCTTAGGGGCAGGGGTTTTCTATGGCTACACCTTC
TRBV20-1	TRBJ2-7	many	-	CSARSLGASYEQYF	TGCAGTGCTAGATCCCTGGGAGCGTCCTACGAGCAGTACTTC
TRBV29-1	TRBJ2-3	few	-	CSVGGTSTDTQYF	TGCAGCGTTGGGGGAACTAGCACAGATACGCAGTATTTT
TRBV19	TRBJ1-3	few	-	CASGSSGNTIYF	TGTGCCAGTGGGAGCTCTGGAAACACCATATATTTT
TRBV4-3	TRBJ2-3	few	TRBD1	CASSQDGRTGTDTQYF	TGCGCCAGCAGCCAAGATGGTCGGACAGGGACAGATACGCAGTATTTT
TRBV28	TRBJ2-5	few	-	CASRSTLYQETQYF	TGTGCCAGCCGCTCGACTTTGTACCAAGAGACCCAGTACTTC
TRBV20-1	TRBJ2-7	once	TRBD2	CSARLTSGSSYEQYF	TGCAGTGCTAGACTGACTAGCGGGAGCTCCTACGAGCAGTACTTC
TRBV7-2	TRBJ2-5	few	-	CASSLGSGGQYF	TGTGCCAGCAGCTTGGGGAGCGGAGGCCAGTACTTC
TRBV6-2/TRBV6-3	TRBJ1-5	few	-	CASSYGGRFWGSQPQHF	TGTGCCAGCAGTTACGGGGGACGATTTTGGGGGAGTCAGCCCCAGCATTTT
TRBV4-3	TRBJ2-1	many	TRBD2	CASSQGRELDEQFF	TGCGCCAGCAGCCAAGGGCGGGAGCTTGATGAGCAGTTCTTC
TRBV6-5	TRBJ2-1	few	-	CASSYSRGVEQFF	TGTGCCAGCAGTTACTCAAGGGGAGTTGAGCAGTTCTTC
TRBV7-8	TRBJ2-1	few	-	CASSLEVRGRRFF	TGTGCCAGCAGCTTAGAGGTTCGGGGAAGGCGGTTCTTC
TRBV11-2	TRBJ2-7	many	-	CASSLEGLMYEQYF	TGTGCCAGCAGCTTAGAGGGACTGATGTACGAGCAGTACTTC
TRBV6-2/TRBV6-3	TRBJ2-5	many	TRBD1	CASSYGTGGETQYF	TGTGCCAGCAGTTACGGGACAGGGGGAGAGACCCAGTACTTC